The rows below give T cell receptor beta chains drawn from one sample of a study of T-cell reconstitution after alpha-beta-depleted transplantation in children. TCRdb used MiXCR to reprocess the PCR reads, holding one entry per CDR3 protein. The sample yields about 980,000 distinct CDR3 sequences, about 29% seen once. Sequenced here: PBMCs, mostly from graft donor cells, sampled 360 days after TCRalphabeta/CD19-depleted stem cell transplant. These receptors came from a boy younger than two who had a stem cell transplant for SCID, so the T cells may come from the graft donor. The CDR3 runs from the conserved cysteine through the conserved F or W. D genes are given only for firm matches. Size is omitted from some rows. Given values are once, few, many or a class for expanded clones.

v_call	d_call	clone_size	j_call	cdr3_aa	cdr3_nt
TRBV4-1	.	few	TRBJ2-3	CASSHILAHAGHTQYF	TGCGCCAGCAGCCATATTTTAGCTCATGCTGGGCATACGCAGTATTTT
TRBV4-2	TRBD2	few	TRBJ2-1	CASSRATSGAYNEQFF	TGTGCCAGCAGTCGGGCTACTAGCGGGGCCTACAATGAGCAGTTCTTC
TRBV28	TRBD1	.	TRBJ1-2	CASSPPGTGGSSGYTF	TGTGCCAGCAGTCCCCCTGGGACAGGGGGGAGTTCGGGCTACACCTTC
TRBV20-1	.	many	TRBJ2-7	CSARDLTAYEQYF	TGCAGTGCTAGAGATCTTACCGCCTACGAGCAGTACTTC
TRBV28	.	.	TRBJ1-2	CASEKPGQGIHGYTF	TGTGCCAGCGAAAAGCCGGGACAAGGTATCCATGGCTACACCTTC
TRBV24-1	.	many	TRBJ2-1	CATSERGKGSYNEQFF	TGTGCCACCAGTGAGCGAGGTAAAGGGTCCTACAATGAGCAGTTCTTC
TRBV9	.	few	TRBJ2-6	CASSVTDSGANVLTF	TGTGCCAGCAGCGTGACAGACTCTGGGGCCAACGTCCTGACTTTC
TRBV12-3/TRBV12-4	.	.	TRBJ2-7	CASSYGTAYDQYF	TGTGCCAGCAGCTATGGGACGGCCTACGACCAGTACTTC
TRBV15	TRBD1	.	TRBJ1-6	CATSSRDRVNSPLHF	TGTGCCACCAGCAGTCGGGACAGGGTAAATTCACCCCTCCACTTT
TRBV5-6	.	.	TRBJ1-5	CASSWKGQPQHF	TGTGCCAGCAGCTGGAAAGGTCAGCCCCAGCATTTT
TRBV25-1	TRBD1	.	TRBJ1-4	CASRGQGAEKLFF	TGTGCCAGCAGGGGGCAGGGGGCGGAAAAACTGTTTTTT
TRBV29-1	TRBD2	.	TRBJ2-7	CSVVWYRSSGYEQYF	TGCAGCGTTGTGTGGTACAGGTCTAGCGGTTACGAGCAGTACTTC
TRBV6-5	.	.	TRBJ2-3	CASSYEGWAGDTQYF	TGTGCCAGCAGTTACGAGGGGTGGGCCGGAGATACGCAGTATTTT
TRBV3-1	.	few	TRBJ2-5	CASSQDFNVQETQYF	TGTGCCAGCAGCCAAGATTTTAATGTCCAAGAGACCCAGTACTTC
TRBV7-3	.	.	TRBJ1-1	CASSLKGVGLGVPEAFF	TGTGCCAGCAGCTTAAAAGGGGTCGGGTTGGGAGTCCCTGAAGCTTTCTTT
TRBV6-5	.	few	TRBJ2-3	CASSYLGGRTDTQYF	TGTGCCAGCAGTTACTTAGGGGGAAGGACTGATACGCAGTATTTT
TRBV6-5	.	.	TRBJ1-1	CASSYSMSGDTEAFF	TGTGCCAGCAGTTACTCGATGTCGGGGGACACTGAAGCTTTCTTT
TRBV4-3	.	few	TRBJ2-7	CASSPGTESSYEQYF	TGCGCCAGCAGCCCGGGGACGGAGAGCTCCTACGAGCAGTACTTC
TRBV28	TRBD1	.	TRBJ1-6	CASSSWTGDNSPLHF	TGTGCCAGCAGTTCGTGGACAGGGGATAATTCACCCCTCCACTTT
TRBV4-3	.	few	TRBJ1-1	CASSQEWYTEAFF	TGCGCCAGCAGCCAAGAGTGGTACACTGAAGCTTTCTTT
TRBV7-2	.	few	TRBJ1-1	CASSLRAKRTEAFF	TGTGCCAGCAGCTTAAGGGCAAAGAGGACTGAAGCTTTCTTT
TRBV6-5	.	.	TRBJ1-5	CASSYRAGNQPQHF	TGTGCCAGCAGTTACCGGGCCGGAAATCAGCCCCAGCATTTT
TRBV6-1	.	.	TRBJ1-3	CASSRDHSGNTIYF	TGTGCCAGCAGCCGAGACCACTCTGGAAACACCATATATTTT
TRBV5-1	.	few	TRBJ2-7	CASSHRGQGGTYEQYF	TGCGCCAGCAGCCACCGAGGGCAGGGCGGAACTTACGAGCAGTACTTC
TRBV7-8	.	.	TRBJ2-7	CASSLRGALYEQYF	TGTGCCAGCAGCTTACGGGGGGCCTTGTACGAGCAGTACTTC
TRBV15	.	.	TRBJ2-7	CATSRDTMGARYF	TGTGCCACCAGCAGGGATACAATGGGGGCGCGGTACTTC
TRBV7-2	.	few	TRBJ1-4	CASSLARWEVGEKLFF	TGTGCCAGCAGCTTAGCCCGCTGGGAGGTGGGTGAAAAACTGTTTTTT
TRBV3-1	.	few	TRBJ2-7	CASSLTIISYEQYF	TGTGCCAGCAGCCTGACAATAATCTCCTACGAGCAGTACTTC
TRBV6-5	.	few	TRBJ1-5	CASSPVRGFGNQPQHF	TGTGCCAGCAGTCCCGTGCGGGGGTTCGGCAATCAGCCCCAGCATTTT
TRBV20-1	.	.	TRBJ2-7	CSASTNSLGNGEQYF	TGCAGTGCTAGTACCAACAGTCTGGGTAATGGCGAGCAGTACTTC
TRBV3-1	.	many	TRBJ2-6	CASKRGTKHGGGGSGANVLTF	TGTGCCAGCAAAAGGGGGACCAAACACGGAGGGGGCGGCTCTGGGGCCAACGTCCTGACTTTC
TRBV5-1	.	.	TRBJ2-3	CASSHGTGTQSTDTQYF	TGCGCCAGCAGCCACGGGACCGGGACCCAGAGCACAGATACGCAGTATTTT